Listed below are T cell receptor beta chains from one sample, sequenced in a study of cytomegalovirus exposure and HLA in healthy donors. Sequencing used immunoSEQ multiplex PCR; TCRdb keeps in-frame clones, though not all of them. The sample contains 100,000 to 150,000 clones, more than 60% of which appear only once. Sequenced material: PBMCs. The receptors originated from a woman aged 18-35 years in good health and CMV-seronegative. The CDR3 runs from the conserved cysteine through the conserved F or W. D genes are given only for firm matches. The size entry is marked missing in some rows and otherwise reads once, few, many or a size class.

d_call,j_call,v_call,clone_size,cdr3_aa,cdr3_nt
.,TRBJ2-2,TRBV5-6,.,CASSLIRRTALFTGELFF,TGTGCCAGCAGCTTGATCAGGAGGACAGCCCTCTTCACCGGGGAGCTGTTTTTT
.,TRBJ2-6,TRBV11-3,.,CASSSGASGANVLTF,TGTGCCAGCAGCTCCGGTGCCTCTGGGGCCAACGTCCTGACTTTC
TRBD1,TRBJ1-2,TRBV5-4,.,CASSEGTGEDGYTF,TGTGCCAGCAGCGAGGGGACAGGGGAAGATGGCTACACCTTC
.,TRBJ1-1,TRBV11-2,.,CASNHPRGQLNTEAFF,TGTGCCAGCAACCACCCACGAGGACAATTGAACACTGAAGCTTTCTTT
.,TRBJ2-3,TRBV29-1,.,CSAEEGTDTQYF,TGCAGCGCGGAGGAGGGGACAGATACGCAGTATTTT
.,TRBJ1-1,TRBV20-1,.,CSASSDTEAFF,TGCAGTGCTAGTAGTGACACTGAAGCTTTCTTT
.,TRBJ2-7,TRBV30,.,CAWSAKGPPYEQYF,TGTGCCTGGAGTGCGAAGGGGCCCCCTTACGAGCAGTACTTC
TRBD2,TRBJ2-2,TRBV5-1,few,CASSAGLADNTGELFF,TGCGCCAGCAGCGCGGGACTAGCGGACAACACCGGGGAGCTGTTTTTT
.,TRBJ2-3,TRBV25-1,once,CASSGMRQRTDTQYF,TGTGCCAGCAGCGGTATGAGACAGCGCACAGATACGCAGTATTTT
.,TRBJ2-1,TRBV5-4,.,CASSPGGELSSYNEQFF,TGTGCCAGCAGCCCTGGAGGGGAACTAAGCTCCTACAATGAGCAGTTCTTC